Each of the 5 T cell receptor beta chains below was sequenced from the same sample in a study of T-cell reconstitution after alpha-beta-depleted transplantation in children. During its preparation, the TCRbeta library received unique molecular identifiers. TCRdb re-called the PCR reads through MiXCR, storing one row per CDR3 protein. This sample has hundreds of thousands of distinct CDR3 sequences; approximately 13% occur once, and the top ten carry over 2%. This sample comprised PBMCs, mostly from graft donor cells, obtained 360 days after TCRalphabeta/CD19-depleted stem cell transplant. The receptor source for this set is a male patient younger than 18 who had a stem cell transplant for acute myeloid leukemia, so the T cells may come from the graft donor.

The V call is TRBV6-1, the J call TRBJ1-5; 9 nucleotides align to TRBD1. V dropped 5 bases and J dropped 1; count of bases not matched to a gene: 6. Germline V gene sequence: CDR1 MNHNS, CDR2 SASEGT. The CDR3 covers 16 residues. The CDR3 spells CASSLTGGVSNQPQHF. CDR3 in DNA: TGTGCCAGCAGTCTGACAGGGGGGGTGAGCAATCAGCCCCAGCATTTT.

There are many counts of this clonotype. This chain connects TRBV28 to TRBJ2-5; TRBD1 or TRBD2 may be the D gene (6 bases each). Germline assignment: CDR1 MDHEN and CDR2 SYDVKM. The CDR3 extends over 14 amino acids. V shed 3 bases and J shed 7 bases, with 15 bases lying between them. The CDR3 reads CASSFSGGRGTQYF. The CDR3 DNA is TGTGCCAGCAGTTTCTCCGGGGGCCGGGGGACCCAGTACTTC. The full variable domain, completed using reference TRBV28 and TRBJ2-5, is DVKVTQSSRYLVKRTGEKVFLECVQDMDHENMFWYRQDPGLGLRLIYFSYDVKMKEKGDIPEGYSVSREKKERFSLILESASTNQTSMYLCASSFSGGRGTQYFGPGTRLLVL.

The chain uses TRBV28 and TRBJ2-1; D unresolved. Trimming shortened V by 6 bases and J by 5 bases, and 11 bases separated the two germline ends. This CDR3 is built from 13 residues. Germline V CDR1 and CDR2: MDHEN, SYDVKM. CDR3 loop: CASSYRLNNEQFF. Written as DNA, the CDR3 is TGTGCCAGCAGCTACCGACTTAACAATGAGCAGTTCTTC. Complete variable domain (other parts from reference TRBV28 and TRBJ2-1): DVKVTQSSRYLVKRTGEKVFLECVQDMDHENMFWYRQDPGLGLRLIYFSYDVKMKEKGDIPEGYSVSREKKERFSLILESASTNQTSMYLCASSYRLNNEQFFGPGTRLTVL.

This clonotype was found a few times. The V and J genes are TRBV29-1 and TRBJ2-1, with D maybe TRBD1 (5 bases). From germline, CDR1 is SQVTM and CDR2 ANQGSEA. This CDR3 comprises 14 residues. V was clipped by 6 bases and J by 2 bases, with 14 bases between them. The CDR3 loop is CSVTQGVPYNEQFF. CDR3 in DNA: TGCAGCGTGACCCAGGGTGTCCCCTACAATGAGCAGTTCTTC.

The chain links TRBV7-3 to TRBJ2-1; TRBD2 agrees at 7 bases. Germline CDR1 and CDR2: SGHTA and FQGTGA. J was trimmed by 6 bases and V by 4 bases; bases with no gene match: 6. The length of the CDR3 is 14 residues. CDR3 loop: CASSSSGLGNEQFF. As DNA, the CDR3 is TGTGCCAGCAGCTCTAGCGGTTTAGGCAATGAGCAGTTCTTC.